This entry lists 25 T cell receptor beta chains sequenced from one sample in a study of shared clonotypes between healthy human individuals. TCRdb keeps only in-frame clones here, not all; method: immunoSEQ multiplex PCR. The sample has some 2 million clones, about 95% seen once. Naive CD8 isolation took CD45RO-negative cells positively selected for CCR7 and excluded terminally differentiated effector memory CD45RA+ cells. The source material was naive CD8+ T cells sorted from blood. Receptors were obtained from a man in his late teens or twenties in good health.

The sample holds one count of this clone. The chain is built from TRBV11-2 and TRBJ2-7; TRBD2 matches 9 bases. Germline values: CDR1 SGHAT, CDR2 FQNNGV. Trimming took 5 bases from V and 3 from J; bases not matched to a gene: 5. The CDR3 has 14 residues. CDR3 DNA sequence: TGTGCCAGCAGCGTTAGCGGGGGCCGCTACGAGCAGTACTTC. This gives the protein CASSVSGGRYEQYF.

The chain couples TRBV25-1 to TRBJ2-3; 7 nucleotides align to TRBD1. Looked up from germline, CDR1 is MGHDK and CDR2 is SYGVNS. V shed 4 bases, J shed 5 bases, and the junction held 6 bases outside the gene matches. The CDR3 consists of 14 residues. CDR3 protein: CASSGRGIIDTQYF. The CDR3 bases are TGTGCCAGCAGTGGCAGGGGGATCATAGATACGCAGTATTTT.

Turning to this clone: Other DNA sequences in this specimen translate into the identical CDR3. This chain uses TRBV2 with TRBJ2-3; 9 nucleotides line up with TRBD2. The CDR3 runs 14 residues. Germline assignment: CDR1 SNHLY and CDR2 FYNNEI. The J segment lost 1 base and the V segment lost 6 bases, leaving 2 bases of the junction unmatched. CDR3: CASSWTSGTDTQYF. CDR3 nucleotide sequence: TGTGCCAGCAGCTGGACTAGCGGCACAGATACGCAGTATTTT.

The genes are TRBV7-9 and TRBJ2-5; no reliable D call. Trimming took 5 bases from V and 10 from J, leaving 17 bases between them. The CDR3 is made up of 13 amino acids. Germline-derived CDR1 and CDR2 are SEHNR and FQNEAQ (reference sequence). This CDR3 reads CASSPGGINDQYF. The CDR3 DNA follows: TGTGCCAGCAGCCCCGGTGGGATAAACGACCAGTACTTC.

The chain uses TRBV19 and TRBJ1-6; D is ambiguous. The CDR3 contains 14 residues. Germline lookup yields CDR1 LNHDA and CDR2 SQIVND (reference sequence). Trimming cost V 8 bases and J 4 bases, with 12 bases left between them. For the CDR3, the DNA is TGTGCCAGTGGGGAAATGGAGTATAATTCACCCCTCCACTTT. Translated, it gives CASGEMEYNSPLHF.

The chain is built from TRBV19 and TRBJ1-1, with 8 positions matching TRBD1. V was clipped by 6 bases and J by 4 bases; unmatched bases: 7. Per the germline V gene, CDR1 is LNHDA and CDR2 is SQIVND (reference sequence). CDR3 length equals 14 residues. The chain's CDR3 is CASRSAGGTTEAFF. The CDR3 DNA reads TGTGCCAGTAGGTCCGCAGGGGGCACCACTGAAGCTTTCTTT.

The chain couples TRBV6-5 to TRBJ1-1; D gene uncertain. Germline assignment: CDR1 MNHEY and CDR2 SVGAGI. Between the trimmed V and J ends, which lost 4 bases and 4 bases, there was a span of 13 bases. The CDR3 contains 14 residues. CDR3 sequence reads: CASSFTLTSTEAFF. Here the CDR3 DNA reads TGTGCCAGCAGTTTTACCCTGACGAGCACTGAAGCTTTCTTT.

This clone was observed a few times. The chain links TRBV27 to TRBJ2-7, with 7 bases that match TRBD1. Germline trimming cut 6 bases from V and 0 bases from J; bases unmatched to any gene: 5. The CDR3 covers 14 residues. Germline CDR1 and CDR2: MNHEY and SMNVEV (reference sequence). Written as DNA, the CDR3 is TGTGCCAGCAGCCGACAGGGAAGCTCCTACGAGCAGTACTTC. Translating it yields CASSRQGSSYEQYF.

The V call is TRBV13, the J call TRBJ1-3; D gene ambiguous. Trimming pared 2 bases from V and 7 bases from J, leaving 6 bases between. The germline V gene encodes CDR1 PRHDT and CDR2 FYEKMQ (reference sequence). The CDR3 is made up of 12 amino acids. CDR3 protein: CASSLLDNTIYF. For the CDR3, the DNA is TGTGCCAGCAGCTTACTCGATAACACCATATATTTT.

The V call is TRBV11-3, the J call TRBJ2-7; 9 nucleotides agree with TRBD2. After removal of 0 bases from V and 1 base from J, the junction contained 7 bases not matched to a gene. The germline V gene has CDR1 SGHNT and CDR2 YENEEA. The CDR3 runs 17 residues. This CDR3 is CASSLDRLAGWSYEQYF. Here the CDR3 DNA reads TGTGCCAGCAGCTTAGATCGCCTAGCGGGATGGTCCTACGAGCAGTACTTC.

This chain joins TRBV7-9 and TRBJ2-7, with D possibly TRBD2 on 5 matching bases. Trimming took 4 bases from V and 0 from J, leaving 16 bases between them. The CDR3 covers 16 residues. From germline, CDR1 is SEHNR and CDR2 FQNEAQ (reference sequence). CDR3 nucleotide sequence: TGTGCCAGCAGCTCCCCTGAGGGCCTTAGCTCCTACGAGCAGTACTTC. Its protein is CASSSPEGLSSYEQYF.

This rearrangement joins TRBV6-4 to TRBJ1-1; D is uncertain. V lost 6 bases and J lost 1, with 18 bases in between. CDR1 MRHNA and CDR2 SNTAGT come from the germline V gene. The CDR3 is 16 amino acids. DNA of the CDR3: TGTGCCAGCAGGGCCGAGGCCGGGGAAGGGAACACTGAAGCTTTCTTT. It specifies CASRAEAGEGNTEAFF.

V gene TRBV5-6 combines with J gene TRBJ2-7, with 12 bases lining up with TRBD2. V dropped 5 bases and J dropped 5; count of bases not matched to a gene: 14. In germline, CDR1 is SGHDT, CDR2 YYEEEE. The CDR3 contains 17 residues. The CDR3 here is CASSQGASGRAEDEQYF. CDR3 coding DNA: TGTGCCAGCAGTCAGGGGGCTAGCGGGAGGGCCGAGGACGAGCAGTACTTC.

CDR3 DNA: TGTGCCAGCAGTTCCGGGACAGAGAATGAAAAACTGTTTTTT. This encodes CASSSGTENEKLFF. This rearrangement joins TRBV27 to TRBJ1-4, with TRBD1 matching 7 bases. The germline V gene has CDR1 MNHEY and CDR2 SMNVEV (reference sequence). The V gene end was trimmed by 4 bases and the J gene end by 5 bases; junction bases not matched to a gene: 4. This CDR3 is 14 amino acids long.

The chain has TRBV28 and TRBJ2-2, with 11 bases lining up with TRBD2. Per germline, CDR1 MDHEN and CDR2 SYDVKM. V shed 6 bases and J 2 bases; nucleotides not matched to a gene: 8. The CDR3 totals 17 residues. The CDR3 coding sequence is TGTGCCAGCAGCCCGACTCTAGCGGGGGGTAACACCGGGGAGCTGTTTTTT. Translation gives CASSPTLAGGNTGELFF.

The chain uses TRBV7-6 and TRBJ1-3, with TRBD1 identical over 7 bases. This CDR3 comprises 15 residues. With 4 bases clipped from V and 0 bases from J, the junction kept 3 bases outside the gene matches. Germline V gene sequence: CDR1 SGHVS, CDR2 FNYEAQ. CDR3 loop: CASSSGQSSGNTIYF. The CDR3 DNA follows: TGTGCCAGCAGCTCGGGACAGAGCTCTGGAAACACCATATATTTT.

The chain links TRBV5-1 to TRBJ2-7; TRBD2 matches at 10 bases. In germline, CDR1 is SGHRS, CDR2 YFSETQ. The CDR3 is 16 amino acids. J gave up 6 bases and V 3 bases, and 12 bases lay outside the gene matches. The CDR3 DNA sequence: TGCGCCAGCAGCTCTAACGAACTAGCGGGAATCGCCGAGCAGTACTTC. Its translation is CASSSNELAGIAEQYF.

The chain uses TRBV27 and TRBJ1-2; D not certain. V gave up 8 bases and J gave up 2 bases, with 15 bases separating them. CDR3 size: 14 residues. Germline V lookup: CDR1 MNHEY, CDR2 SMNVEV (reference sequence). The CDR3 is CASSSLDINYGYTF. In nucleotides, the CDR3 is TGTGCCAGCTCGTCGCTTGATATAAACTATGGCTACACCTTC.

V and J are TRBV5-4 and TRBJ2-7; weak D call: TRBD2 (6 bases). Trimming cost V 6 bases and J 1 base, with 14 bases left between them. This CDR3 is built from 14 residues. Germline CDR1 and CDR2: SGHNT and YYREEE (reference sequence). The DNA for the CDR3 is TGTGCCAGCACCTTAGGGACTGATTCCTACGAGCAGTACTTC. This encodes CASTLGTDSYEQYF.

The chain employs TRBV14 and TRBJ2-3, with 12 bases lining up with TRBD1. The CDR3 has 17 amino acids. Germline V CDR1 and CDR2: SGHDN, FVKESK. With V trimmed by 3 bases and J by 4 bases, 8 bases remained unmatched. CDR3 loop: CASSQGTGTGGPDTQYF. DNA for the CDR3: TGTGCCAGCAGCCAGGGCACCGGGACAGGGGGCCCAGATACGCAGTATTTT.

CDR3 amino acids: CASSLALAGGRADTQYF. CDR3 in DNA: TGTGCCAGCAGCTTAGCACTAGCGGGGGGGCGCGCAGATACGCAGTATTTT. The chain combines TRBV7-9 with TRBJ2-3, with 13 bases fitting TRBD2. The CDR3 is 17 residues long. Germline V gene lookup returns CDR1 SEHNR and CDR2 FQNEAQ (reference sequence). Germline trimming cut 0 bases from V and 4 bases from J; bases unmatched to any gene: 4.

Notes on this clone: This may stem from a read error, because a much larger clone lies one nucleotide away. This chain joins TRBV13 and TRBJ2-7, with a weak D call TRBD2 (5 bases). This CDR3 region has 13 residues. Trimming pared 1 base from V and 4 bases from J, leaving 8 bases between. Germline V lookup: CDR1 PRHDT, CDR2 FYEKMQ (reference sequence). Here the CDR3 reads CASSLEREYEQYF. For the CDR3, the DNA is TGTGCCAGCAGCTTAGAGAGGGAGTACGAGCAGTACTTC.

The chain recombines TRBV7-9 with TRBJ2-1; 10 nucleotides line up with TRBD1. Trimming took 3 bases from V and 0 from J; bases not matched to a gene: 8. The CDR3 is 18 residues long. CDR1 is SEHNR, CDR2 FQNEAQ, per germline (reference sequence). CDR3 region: CASSLSPGQGFSYNEQFF. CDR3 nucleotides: TGTGCCAGCAGCTTGTCCCCGGGACAGGGGTTCTCCTACAATGAGCAGTTCTTC.

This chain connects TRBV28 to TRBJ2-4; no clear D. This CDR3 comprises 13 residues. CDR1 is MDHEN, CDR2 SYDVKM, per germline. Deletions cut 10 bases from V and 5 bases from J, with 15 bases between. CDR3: CATLSRRENIQYF. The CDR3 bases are TGTGCCACCCTCTCGAGGAGAGAAAACATTCAGTACTTC.

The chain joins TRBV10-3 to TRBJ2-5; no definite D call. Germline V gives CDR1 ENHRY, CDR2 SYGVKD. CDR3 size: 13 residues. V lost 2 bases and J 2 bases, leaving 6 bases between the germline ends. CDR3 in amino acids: CAISEELQETQYF. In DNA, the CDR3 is TGTGCCATCAGTGAGGAGTTACAAGAGACCCAGTACTTC.